This T cell receptor beta chain is from a study of vaccination and CD4 T cells after COVID-19. This clonotype was observed a handful of times. Its antigen is still unknown. At the Johns Hopkins FTIC core, DNA taken from cultured CD4+ T cells was sequenced by way of the Oncomine TCR Beta short-read assay. TCRdb re-analysed the PCR reads in MiXCR, keeping a single row per CDR3 protein. Of 15,000 to 20,000 distinct CDR3 sequences listed, approximately 40% are singletons. The CDR3 runs to 15 residues. Trimming removed 1 base from V and 5 bases from J; junction bases left unmatched: 5. Treatment noted: roughly ten-day PBMC culture with coronavirus spike peptide pools or control peptides (ViraFEST assay).

This clonotype was obtained from a human donor who received a COVID-19 vaccine. This material consisted of CD4+ T cells from blood, cultured in vitro, taken before SARS-CoV-2 vaccination. The chain joins TRBV12-3 or TRBV12-4 to TRBJ1-2; TRBD1 matches 9 bases. The CDR3 reads CASSLVWTGVYGYTF. For the CDR3, the DNA is TGTGCCAGCAGTTTAGTCTGGACAGGGGTATATGGCTACACCTTC.